This T cell receptor (beta chain) was sequenced during a study of T-cell reconstitution after alpha-beta-depleted transplantation in children. Study-wide results and caveats: At day 60, the high TCRbeta diversity found in some patients originated from recipient T cells and thymic progenitors that had survived.

The CDR3 sequence is 17 residues long. The ends lost 6 bases at V and 5 bases at J; junction bases unmatched: 11. From germline, CDR1 is DFQATT and CDR2 SNEGSKA (reference sequence). Unique molecular identifiers were used to barcode this TCRbeta library. From the PCR reads, TCRdb called clonotypes with MiXCR, one entry per CDR3 protein. The data hold roughly 310,000 distinct CDR3 sequences, with 20% to 30% observed a single time. This clonotype was detected only a few times. The antigen is unknown. The receptor was isolated from a male patient younger than 18 who had a stem cell transplant for acute lymphoblastic leukemia, so the T cells may come from the graft donor. The starting material was PBMCs, mostly from graft donor cells, obtained 180 days after TCRalphabeta/CD19-depleted stem cell transplant. The V gene is TRBV20-1, the J gene TRBJ2-3, with 16 bases that match TRBD2. The CDR3 DNA follows: TGCAGTGCAGCGGGGACTAGCGGGAGGGCTGGAGAAGATACGCAGTATTTT. Its translation is CSAAGTSGRAGEDTQYF.